This T cell receptor beta chain stems from a study of blood T cells in healthy people across ages (dated by TCRdb to about 2015). Study-level background: In model experiments, template switching captured about one uniquely barcoded TCR beta cDNA molecule for every two T cells. Using the same blood draw, the study looked at two additional independent replicas of 1 million unique cDNA reads for two donors, one aged 18 to 30 and the other aged 80 or older. Donors of different ages were randomly distributed across sequencing lanes to avoid experimental bias. The donors were split into four age groups: young (average around 15 years), middle-aged (over 35), aged (62) and long-lived (roughly 80). Using deep sequencing normalized with unique cDNA molecular identifiers, the study measured how TCR beta repertoire diversity changes with age.

Donors were 35 to 40 systemically healthy Caucasian individuals from Russia aged roughly 6 to 90 years. About 9.1 milliliters of peripheral blood were collected from each donor into EDTA-treated Vacutainer tubes. Ficoll-Paque density-gradient centrifugation was used to isolate PBMCs, with at least 6 million obtained per sample. Trizol reagent was used to extract total RNA from PBMCs, with at least 6 micrograms per sample. Naive CD45RAhigh/CD27high T cell percentages were measured by flow cytometry on a PBMC aliquot from every donor. The junction shows trimming of 0 bases on V and 2 bases on J, and the gene matches do not reach 6 bases of it. Per the germline V gene (reference sequence), DFQATT is the CDR1 and SNEGSKA is the CDR2. Inclusive of the bounding cysteine and phenylalanine, the CDR3 is 15 residues long. This entry keeps only the CDR3 DNA: 45 bases, framed from base 1. Receptors were amplified or captured by 5' RACE. Sequencing instrument: Illumina HiSeq 2500. A second PCR of roughly 6 to 11 cycles was performed with a sample-barcoded 5' primer and a J-beta primer mix. A unique molecular identifier was introduced onto each TCR beta cDNA molecule by a template-switch 5' adaptor carrying 12 random nucleotides. Each sample yielded at least 3 million CDR3-containing paired-end reads. First-strand cDNA synthesis was performed from all RNA using the Mint cDNA synthesis kit, with priming by a TRBC-specific oligonucleotide. Following uracil-DNA glycosylase treatment, all cDNA underwent a first 18-cycle PCR with the universal primers M1SS and BC2_uni_R. In the source study's methods: Normalization of each sample was performed by random selection of 1 million high-quality reads, each carrying a distinct molecular identifier. Reads sharing molecular identifiers were discarded rather than binned into consensus sequences. MiTCR, with a Q25 quality threshold and the strictest error-elimination algorithm, was used for CDR3 identification, clonotype clustering and error correction. A nonparametric unseen species model with Euler transformation was used to estimate lower-bound total TCR beta diversity. TCRdb redid the processing of the public reads, applying fastp at Q25 and MiXCR, and retained in-frame beta chains. Rows are combined by CDR3 protein, so each entry shows the most common genes and DNA. The V and J calls and clone size come from TCRdb's table, not from the authors' own analysis. The sample table contains about 730,000 distinct CDR3 sequences; only one count was recorded for around 46% of them. Of the sample, 20% falls within the top ten clones.

The paper's findings and limits, for the study overall: Compared with the aged group, more naive CD4+ T cells, fewer expanded clones and increased TCR diversity were shown by the long-lived group, suggesting age selection. Estimates of total diversity based on one million sequenced T cells were regarded as lower bounds and as underestimates. Conclusive comparison of naive and antigen-experienced compartments was prevented by the profiling of bulk unsorted PBMCs. The CMV infection status of donors was not known, potentially confounding age-related changes in expanded clonotypes. As age increased, observed TCR beta diversity per million T cells dropped in a roughly linear way, and a significant reduction was already evident by age around 41. A strong correlation was found between observed TCR beta diversity and the percentage of naive T cells measured by flow cytometry.

Of note for this clonotype: There is no known antigen for this receptor. Base quality data are lacking; no much larger clone is found one base away.

The chain employs TRBV20-1 and TRBJ2-7, with 8 bases in between that match TRBD2. The source material was blood. The clonotype originates from a woman aged 55-75 years in good health. The CDR3 here reads CSAREQGSGTYEQYF. DNA sequence: TGCAGTGCTAGAGAGCAGGGTAGCGGGACCTACGAGCAGTACTTC.